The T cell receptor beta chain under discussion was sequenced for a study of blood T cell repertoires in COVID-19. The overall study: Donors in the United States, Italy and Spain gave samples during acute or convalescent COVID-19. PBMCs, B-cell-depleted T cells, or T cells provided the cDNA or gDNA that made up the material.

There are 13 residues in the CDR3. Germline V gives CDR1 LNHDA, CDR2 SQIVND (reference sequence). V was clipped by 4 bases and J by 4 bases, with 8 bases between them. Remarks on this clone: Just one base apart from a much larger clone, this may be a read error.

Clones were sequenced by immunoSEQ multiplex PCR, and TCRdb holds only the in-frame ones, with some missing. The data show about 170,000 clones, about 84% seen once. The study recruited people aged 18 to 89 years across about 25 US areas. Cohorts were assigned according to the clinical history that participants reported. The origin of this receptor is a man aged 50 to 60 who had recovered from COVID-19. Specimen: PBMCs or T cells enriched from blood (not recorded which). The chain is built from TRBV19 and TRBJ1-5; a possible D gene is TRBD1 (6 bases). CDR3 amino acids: CASSTTGNQPQHF. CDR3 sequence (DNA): TGTGCCAGTAGTACCACAGGGAATCAGCCCCAGCATTTT. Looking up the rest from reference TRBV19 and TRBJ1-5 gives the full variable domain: DGGITQSPKYLFRKEGQNVTLSCEQNLNHDAMYWYRQDPGQGLRLIYYSQIVNDFQKGDIAEGYSVSREKKESFPLTVTSAQKNPTAFYLCASSTTGNQPQHFGDGTRLSIL.